The source of this T cell receptor beta chain is a study of shared clonotypes between healthy human individuals. Profiling relied on immunoSEQ multiplex PCR, and the TCRdb table lists in-frame clones only, not all of them. The sample carries around 2,100,000 clones, about 95% recorded once. Naive CD8 cells lacked CD45RO, underwent positive selection for CCR7 and left out terminally differentiated effector memory CD45RA+ cells. CDR3 size: 14 residues. Trimming stripped 4 bases from V and 5 bases from J, with 12 bases between. Per the germline V gene, CDR1 is SNHLY and CDR2 is FYNNEI. V usage is TRBV2 and J usage is TRBJ1-5, with unresolved D. The sequenced material came from naive CD8+ T cells sorted from blood. This receptor was obtained from a young man in good health. In DNA, the CDR3 is TGTGCCAGCAGTGCGGCAACAGAGTATCAGCCCCAGCATTTT. It translates to CASSAATEYQPQHF.